Following are 15 T cell receptor beta chains from one sample sequenced in a study of cytomegalovirus exposure and HLA in healthy donors. With 60 Vbeta and 13 Jbeta primers, the PCR was carried out. The assay was immunoSEQ multiplex PCR, and TCRdb's table has in-frame clones only and misses some. The table has 120,000 or so clones, over 15% seen once; the top ten hold roughly 3%. Sequencing was carried out using PBMCs. The receptors derive from a female donor in good health and CMV-seropositive.

This clone was seen only a few times. The chain carries TRBV5-1 and TRBJ2-7; tentatively, D is TRBD2 (5 bases). In germline, CDR1 is SGHRS, CDR2 YFSETQ. This CDR3 is 14 amino acids long. V was trimmed by 3 bases and J by 5 bases, leaving 15 bases between them. CDR3 DNA sequence: TGCGCCAGCAGCTCTAATCGGGGTTTCCACGAGCAGTACTTC. The encoded protein is CASSSNRGFHEQYF.

The J gene is TRBJ1-1, the V gene TRBV5-1; 11 nucleotides agree with TRBD1. Trimming cost V 4 bases and J 14 bases; bases outside gene matches: 10. This CDR3 contains 13 residues. Germline V gives CDR1 SGHRS, CDR2 YFSETQ. The CDR3 DNA reads TGCGCCAGCAGCGGACAGGGGGCAGAGGCTTTATTCTTT. It encodes CASSGQGAEALFF. The entire variable domain, with the rest obtained from reference TRBV5-1 and TRBJ1-1, is as follows: KAGVTQTPRYLIKTRGQQVTLSCSPISGHRSVSWYQQTPGQGLQFLFEYFSETQRNKGNFPGRFSGRQFSNSRSEMNVSTLELGDSALYLCASSGQGAEALFFGQGTRLTVV.

This clone was recorded at least ten times. The chain links TRBV27 to TRBJ1-1; the match to TRBD1 covers 8 bases. CDR3 length: 14 amino acids. Germline V gives CDR1 MNHEY, CDR2 SMNVEV (reference sequence). The V and J ends lost 8 bases and 6 bases, in that order; junction bases with no gene match: 11. This CDR3 is CASYAAGGRAEAFF. In nucleotides, the CDR3 is TGTGCCAGCTATGCCGCAGGGGGCCGGGCTGAAGCTTTCTTT.

This clone was seen only a few times. The chain uses TRBV4-3 and TRBJ2-3, with a weak D call TRBD1 (5 bases). V was shortened by 1 base and J by 4 bases, with 12 bases between the two germline ends. This CDR3 region has 15 residues. CDR1 and CDR2 from the germline V gene are LGHNA and YSLEER. The CDR3 is CASSQVAQGSDTQYF. CDR3 coding DNA: TGCGCCAGCAGCCAAGTGGCGCAGGGATCAGATACGCAGTATTTT.

The rearrangement links TRBV20-1 to TRBJ1-1, with D possibly being TRBD1 (5 bases). Germline V gene data show CDR1 as DFQATT and CDR2 as SNEGSKA (reference sequence). The CDR3 has 11 residues. Between the trimmed V and J ends, which lost 3 bases and 11 bases, there was a span of 13 bases. The DNA for the CDR3 is TGCAGTGCTAGGGGAGGGAACAGGGCTTTCTTT. Protein: CSARGGNRAFF.

The chain combines TRBV4-2 with TRBJ1-1; 8 bases line up with TRBD1. This CDR3 spans 15 amino acids. V shed 0 bases and J 11 bases; nucleotides not matched to a gene: 11. Germline CDR1 is LGHNA and CDR2 is YNFKEQ. The CDR3 reads CASSQDPAGGMRAFF. CDR3 sequence (DNA): TGTGCCAGCAGCCAAGATCCGGCAGGGGGCATGAGGGCTTTCTTT.

The chain has TRBV28 and TRBJ2-7, with TRBD1 identical over 8 bases. This CDR3 region has 15 residues. Germline CDR1 MDHEN, CDR2 SYDVKM. Germline trimming cut 6 bases from V and 1 base from J; bases unmatched to any gene: 8. CDR3 region: CASRPQDRVSYEQYF. DNA of the CDR3: TGTGCCAGCAGACCCCAGGACAGGGTATCCTACGAGCAGTACTTC.

In its sample, this clone was seen a few times. V is TRBV29-1 and J is TRBJ2-1, with 7 bases fitting TRBD2. The CDR3 runs to 16 residues. Losses at the gene ends were 4 bases for V and 4 bases for J; bases not matched to a gene: 13. Germline CDR1 reads SQVTM; CDR2 reads ANQGSEA. CDR3 sequence: CSVGGLLGGVYNEQFF. The CDR3 DNA reads as TGCAGCGTTGGTGGGCTCCTGGGGGGGGTTTACAATGAGCAGTTCTTC.

This clone came up a few times. The chain couples TRBV18 to TRBJ1-1; TRBD1 aligns across 7 bases. This CDR3 has 14 amino acids. V lost 3 bases, J lost 1 base, and 2 bases stayed unmatched. Germline values: CDR1 KGHSH, CDR2 LQKENI. The CDR3 coding sequence is TGTGCCAGCTCACCCTGGACAGGGAACACTGAAGCTTTCTTT. It encodes CASSPWTGNTEAFF.

This chain links TRBV5-4 with TRBJ2-1, with D perhaps matching TRBD2 (6 bases). With 4 bases removed from V and 5 bases from J, the gap between germline ends came to 16 bases. This CDR3 comprises 15 residues. CDR1 and CDR2 (germline): SGHNT, YYREEE (reference sequence). This chain's CDR3 is CASSRAVSGDNEQFF. Here the CDR3 DNA reads TGTGCCAGCAGCAGGGCAGTCTCGGGAGACAATGAGCAGTTCTTC. Looking up the rest from reference TRBV5-4 and TRBJ2-1 gives the full variable domain: ETGVTQSPTHLIKTRGQQVTLRCSSQSGHNTVSWYQQALGQGPQFIFQYYREEENGRGNFPPRFSGLQFPNYSSELNVNALELDDSALYLCASSRAVSGDNEQFFGPGTRLTVL.

This chain joins TRBV18 and TRBJ2-2; possible D gene TRBD1, 5 bases. Germline V gives CDR1 KGHSH, CDR2 LQKENI. The CDR3 sequence is 15 residues long. V lost 1 base and J 2 bases, leaving 8 bases between the germline ends. The CDR3 region has the DNA TGTGCCAGCTCACCACTCCAGGGAAACACCGGGGAGCTGTTTTTT. Protein sequence: CASSPLQGNTGELFF.

The chain couples TRBV5-4 to TRBJ2-4, with TRBD2 identical over 9 bases. V lost 2 bases and J lost 3; bases outside the gene matches: 6. In germline, CDR1 is SGHNT, CDR2 YYREEE (reference sequence). The CDR3 sequence is 16 residues long. This chain's CDR3 is CASSFQAGGGKNIQYF. For the CDR3, the DNA is TGTGCCAGCAGCTTTCAAGCGGGAGGAGGCAAAAACATTCAGTACTTC.

This clone was detected a few times. The chain links TRBV12-5 to TRBJ2-5; 9 bases are a match to TRBD1. This CDR3 spans 17 amino acids. Germline V gene lookup returns CDR1 LGHNT and CDR2 FRNRAP. V lost 0 bases and J lost 4; bases outside the gene matches: 9. The CDR3 DNA follows: TGTGCTAGTGGTTTGGTACCCATGGACAGGGGAGTAGAGACCCAGTACTTC. Amino acids: CASGLVPMDRGVETQYF.

The chain couples TRBV7-9 to TRBJ2-5, with a possible D match to TRBD1 (5 bases). V lost 2 bases and J lost 2, with 9 bases in between. The germline V gene has CDR1 SEHNR and CDR2 FQNEAQ (reference sequence). The CDR3 is made up of 14 amino acids. The CDR3 DNA reads as TGTGCCAGCAGCTTAATGACAGTTCAAGAGACCCAGTACTTC. It yields the protein CASSLMTVQETQYF. The full variable domain, its missing parts supplied by reference TRBV7-9 and TRBJ2-5, is DTGVSQNPRHKITKRGQNVTFRCDPISEHNRLYWYRQTLGQGPEFLTYFQNEAQLEKSRLLSDRFSAERPKGSFSTLEIQRTEQGDSAMYLCASSLMTVQETQYFGPGTRLLVL.

This sequence joins TRBV30 and TRBJ1-1; D gene ambiguous. Germline-derived CDR1 and CDR2 are GTSNPN and SVGIG (reference sequence). The V end lost 4 bases, the J end lost 1 base, and 4 bases lay between the germline ends. The CDR3 covers 11 residues. The CDR3 coding sequence is TGTGCCTGGAACAGGAACACTGAAGCTTTCTTT. It codes for CAWNRNTEAFF.